Listed below are T cell receptor beta chains from one sample, sequenced in a study of OX40 agonist ivuxolimab in advanced cancers. Produced via immunoSEQ multiplex PCR; TCRdb's table is partial and in-frame only. The data show 70,000 to 85,000 clones, under 95% seen once. Here the sequenced sample was CD4+ or CD8+ T cells sorted from blood, taken in a trial of the OX40 agonist ivuxolimab. The receptors derive from an adult with an advanced solid tumor such as melanoma, head and neck, liver or kidney cancer. Both conserved end residues are part of each CDR3. D genes are given only for firm matches. The size field is filled for only some rows; it gives once, few, many or a size class.

J: TRBJ2-1
D: TRBD2
V: TRBV29-1
size: .
CDR3: CSVGGGTSGGPYNEQFF
DNA: TGCAGCGTTGGAGGGGGGACTAGCGGGGGCCCCTACAATGAGCAGTTCTTC

J: TRBJ2-3
D: .
V: TRBV6-1
size: .
CDR3: CASSELGSDTQYF
DNA: TGTGCCAGCAGTGAATTGGGGTCAGATACGCAGTATTTT

J: TRBJ2-1
D: TRBD2
V: TRBV4-3
size: .
CDR3: CASSQGTGAGDEQFF
DNA: TGCGCCAGCAGCCAGGGGACGGGAGCGGGGGATGAGCAGTTCTTC

J: TRBJ1-1
D: TRBD1
V: TRBV7-9
size: .
CDR3: CASSPQETGVLLNTEAFF
DNA: TGTGCCAGCAGCCCTCAGGAAACAGGGGTTTTGTTGAACACTGAAGCTTTCTTT

J: TRBJ1-1
D: .
V: TRBV6-5
size: .
CDR3: CAARHQGTEAFF
DNA: TGTGCCGCGAGGCACCAGGGGACTGAAGCTTTCTTT

J: TRBJ1-2
D: .
V: TRBV28
size: .
CDR3: CASSFPRKGPFEGYTF
DNA: TGTGCCAGCAGTTTTCCACGGAAGGGCCCATTTGAGGGCTACACCTTC

J: TRBJ1-4
D: .
V: TRBV4-3
size: .
CDR3: CASSLGSIGGEKLFF
DNA: TGCGCCAGCAGCCTTGGGTCTATCGGTGGGGAAAAACTGTTTTTT

J: TRBJ2-1
D: TRBD2
V: TRBV6-6
size: .
CDR3: CASRTLGLADNEQFF
DNA: TGTGCCAGCCGAACCCTCGGACTAGCGGACAATGAGCAGTTCTTC

J: TRBJ2-1
D: .
V: TRBV27
size: .
CDR3: CASRKLDGISYNEQFF
DNA: TGTGCCAGCAGGAAGCTAGACGGGATCTCCTACAATGAGCAGTTCTTC

J: TRBJ2-3
D: .
V: TRBV9
size: .
CDR3: CASSVGTTNTDTQYF
DNA: TGTGCCAGCAGCGTAGGTACTACTAACACAGATACGCAGTATTTT

J: TRBJ2-7
D: .
V: TRBV6-1
size: .
CDR3: CASTKKDLSSYEQYF
DNA: TGTGCCAGCACCAAAAAGGACCTTAGCTCCTACGAGCAGTACTTC

J: TRBJ1-1
D: .
V: TRBV6-5
size: .
CDR3: CASSLEAFPTEAFF
DNA: TGTGCCAGCAGTCTAGAGGCTTTCCCCACTGAAGCTTTCTTT

J: TRBJ2-5
D: TRBD1
V: TRBV27
size: .
CDR3: CASSLIQGAMETQYF
DNA: TGTGCCAGCAGTCTAATACAGGGGGCCATGGAGACCCAGTACTTC

J: TRBJ2-7
D: .
V: TRBV7-9
size: .
CDR3: CASTLGQSYEQYF
DNA: TGTGCCAGCACCCTCGGGCAGTCCTACGAGCAGTACTTC

J: TRBJ1-2
D: TRBD1
V: TRBV14
size: .
CDR3: CASSHRGTGSLGYTF
DNA: TGTGCCAGCAGCCATAGGGGGACAGGAAGTCTGGGCTACACCTTC

J: TRBJ1-5
D: .
V: TRBV7-2
size: few
CDR3: CASSLGAGPNQPQHF
DNA: TGTGCCAGCAGCCTAGGGGCGGGGCCCAATCAGCCCCAGCATTTT

J: TRBJ2-7
D: TRBD2
V: TRBV4-3
size: .
CDR3: CASSQEWLAGREQYF
DNA: TGCGCCAGCAGCCAAGAATGGCTAGCGGGACGCGAGCAGTACTTC

J: TRBJ2-1
D: TRBD2
V: TRBV11-2
size: .
CDR3: CASSSGAGGLTEQFF
DNA: TGTGCCAGCAGCTCAGGCGCGGGGGGCCTCACTGAGCAGTTCTTC

J: TRBJ2-2
D: .
V: TRBV6-4
size: .
CDR3: CASSDSGITGELFF
DNA: TGTGCCAGCAGTGACTCTGGAATCACCGGGGAGCTGTTTTTT

J: TRBJ2-5
D: .
V: TRBV7-9
size: .
CDR3: CASSLLIGMGPRETQYF
DNA: TGTGCCAGCAGCTTATTGATAGGAATGGGTCCCCGGGAGACCCAGTACTTC

J: TRBJ2-5
D: TRBD1
V: TRBV27
size: .
CDR3: CASSSLPQGVGETQYF
DNA: TGTGCCAGCAGTTCCCTACCCCAGGGGGTCGGAGAGACCCAGTACTTC

J: TRBJ1-5
D: .
V: TRBV7-2
size: .
CDR3: CASSFRDFNQPQHF
DNA: TGTGCCAGCAGCTTCAGGGATTTCAATCAGCCCCAGCATTTT

J: TRBJ1-5
D: TRBD1
V: TRBV4-2
size: .
CDR3: CASSPGQGANQPQHF
DNA: TGTGCCAGCAGCCCGGGACAGGGGGCAAATCAGCCCCAGCATTTT

J: TRBJ2-5
D: .
V: TRBV4-1
size: .
CDR3: CASSPRDVQETQYF
DNA: TGCGCCAGCAGCCCGAGGGACGTCCAAGAGACCCAGTACTTC

J: TRBJ2-7
D: .
V: TRBV7-9
size: .
CDR3: CASSLVSGRIYEQYF
DNA: TGTGCCAGCAGCTTAGTGTCAGGCCGGATTTACGAGCAGTACTTC

J: TRBJ1-2
D: .
V: TRBV7-9
size: few
CDR3: CASSSVPLGGSYGYTF
DNA: TGTGCCAGCAGCTCGGTACCTTTGGGAGGGTCCTATGGCTACACCTTC

J: TRBJ2-1
D: .
V: TRBV5-1
size: .
CDR3: CASSLDLGTPSTYNEQFF
DNA: TGCGCCAGCAGCTTAGACCTGGGGACACCCAGTACCTACAATGAGCAGTTCTTC

J: TRBJ2-6
D: .
V: TRBV19
size: .
CDR3: CASSPTPGLISGANVLTF
DNA: TGTGCCAGTAGTCCGACCCCCGGACTGATCTCTGGGGCCAACGTCCTGACTTTC

J: TRBJ2-3
D: .
V: TRBV11-2
size: .
CDR3: CASSLDLRGEHTQYF
DNA: TGTGCCAGCAGCTTAGATCTCCGCGGAGAACATACGCAGTATTTT

J: TRBJ1-2
D: TRBD1
V: TRBV6-5
size: .
CDR3: CASSTTGGDYGYTF
DNA: TGTGCCAGCAGCACGACAGGGGGCGACTATGGCTACACCTTC

J: TRBJ1-3
D: .
V: TRBV4-1
size: .
CDR3: CASSQEGSGNTIYF
DNA: TGCGCCAGCAGCCAAGAAGGTTCTGGAAACACCATATATTTT

J: TRBJ1-1
D: .
V: TRBV19
size: few
CDR3: CATIGGYWTEAFF
DNA: TGTGCCACCATTGGAGGGTATTGGACTGAAGCTTTCTTT

J: TRBJ1-2
D: TRBD1
V: TRBV5-8
size: once
CDR3: CASSLGTGSRGYTF
DNA: TGTGCCAGCAGCCTAGGGACAGGTTCACGCGGCTACACCTTC

J: TRBJ1-2
D: .
V: TRBV9
size: .
CDR3: CASSVGADGYTF
DNA: TGTGCCAGCAGCGTAGGGGCCGATGGCTACACCTTC

J: TRBJ2-7
D: .
V: TRBV19
size: .
CDR3: CASSMGLENEQYF
DNA: TGTGCCAGTAGTATGGGCCTGGAGAACGAGCAGTACTTC

J: TRBJ2-2
D: TRBD2
V: TRBV10-3
size: .
CDR3: CAISEPGLVSGELFF
DNA: TGTGCCATCAGTGAGCCGGGACTAGTATCCGGGGAGCTGTTTTTT

J: TRBJ2-3
D: .
V: TRBV9
size: .
CDR3: CASSSQGTTDTQYF
DNA: TGTGCCAGCAGCTCCCAGGGTACGACAGATACGCAGTATTTT

J: TRBJ1-4
D: TRBD1
V: TRBV6-6
size: .
CDR3: CASSRLTGGNGKKLFF
DNA: TGTGCCAGCAGTCGCCTTACAGGGGGTAACGGCAAAAAACTGTTTTTT

J: TRBJ1-1
D: .
V: TRBV4-3
size: .
CDR3: CASSPTGEAAFF
DNA: TGCGCCAGCAGCCCTACCGGGGAGGCAGCTTTCTTT

J: TRBJ2-2
D: TRBD1
V: TRBV13
size: .
CDR3: CASSALKPGQGAPTGELFF
DNA: TGTGCCAGCAGCGCCTTAAAACCGGGACAGGGGGCGCCCACCGGGGAGCTGTTTTTT

J: TRBJ2-7
D: .
V: TRBV5-1
size: .
CDR3: CASSLGGYYEQYF
DNA: TGCGCCAGCAGCTTGGGCGGTTACTACGAGCAGTACTTC

J: TRBJ2-7
D: .
V: TRBV7-9
size: .
CDR3: CAISDNFSYEQYF
DNA: TGTGCCATTTCAGACAATTTCTCCTACGAGCAGTACTTC

J: TRBJ1-1
D: .
V: TRBV9
size: .
CDR3: CASSVVGLMNTEAFF
DNA: TGTGCCAGCAGCGTAGTTGGACTCATGAACACTGAAGCTTTCTTT

J: TRBJ2-7
D: TRBD1
V: TRBV28
size: .
CDR3: CASSPGPGQGLHSYEQYF
DNA: TGTGCCAGCAGTCCTGGGCCGGGACAGGGGTTACACTCCTACGAGCAGTACTTC

J: TRBJ1-2
D: .
V: TRBV29-1
size: .
CDR3: CSVEEQGYGYTF
DNA: TGCAGCGTTGAGGAACAGGGCTATGGCTACACCTTC

J: TRBJ2-7
D: TRBD1
V: TRBV23-1
size: .
CDR3: CASSQLDRGQVKLGEQYF
DNA: TGCGCCAGCAGTCAACTTGACAGGGGGCAGGTGAAACTAGGCGAGCAGTACTTC

J: TRBJ1-1
D: .
V: TRBV29-1
size: .
CDR3: CSGRQVLATEAFF
DNA: TGCAGCGGCCGTCAGGTATTGGCGACTGAAGCTTTCTTT

J: TRBJ1-1
D: TRBD1
V: TRBV13
size: .
CDR3: CASSTLTGGLPEAFF
DNA: TGTGCCAGCAGCACCTTGACAGGGGGGTTGCCTGAAGCTTTCTTT

J: TRBJ1-2
D: TRBD1
V: TRBV4-1
size: few
CDR3: CASSQDMGQGNGYTF
DNA: TGCGCCAGCAGCCAAGACATGGGACAGGGGAATGGCTACACCTTC

J: TRBJ2-5
D: .
V: TRBV7-6
size: .
CDR3: CASSFSGRVETQYF
DNA: TGTGCCAGCAGCTTTTCAGGCAGGGTTGAGACCCAGTACTTC

J: TRBJ2-7
D: .
V: TRBV5-6
size: .
CDR3: CASSLGQLLAYEQYF
DNA: TGTGCCAGCAGCTTGGGGCAGCTTCTAGCCTACGAGCAGTACTTC

J: TRBJ2-7
D: .
V: TRBV27
size: .
CDR3: CASSLGGLYEQYF
DNA: TGTGCCAGCAGTTTGGGGGGGCTCTACGAGCAGTACTTC

J: TRBJ1-2
D: .
V: TRBV21-1
size: .
CDR3: CASSTNTGGNYGYTF
DNA: TGTGCCAGCAGCACGAATACAGGGGGCAACTATGGCTACACCTTC